The 18 T cell receptor beta chains presented below share a single source sample, sequenced in a study of blood T cell repertoires in COVID-19. The data were produced by immunoSEQ multiplex PCR, yet TCRdb's version contains in-frame clones alone and is incomplete. The table shows tens of thousands of clones, with approximately 93% occurring only once. What was sequenced was peripheral blood. Every receptor here comes from a woman in her seventies with COVID-19, enrolled during active disease.

The J gene is TRBJ1-4, the V gene TRBV29-1, with 7 bases identical to TRBD1. Trimming at V came to 0 bases and at J to 4 bases, leaving 5 bases not matched to a gene. This CDR3 is built from 15 residues. CDR1 and CDR2 (germline): SQVTM, ANQGSEA. The CDR3 DNA follows: TGCAGCGTTGAAGATAGGACAGGCCTTAATGAAAAACTGTTTTTT. Translation gives CSVEDRTGLNEKLFF. Full variable domain (missing parts from reference TRBV29-1 and TRBJ1-4): SAVISQKPSRDICQRGTSLTIQCQVDSQVTMMFWYRQQPGQSLTLIATANQGSEATYESGFVIDKFPISRPNLTFSTLTVSNMSPEDSSIYLCSVEDRTGLNEKLFFGSGTQLSVL.

The CDR3 sequence is CASSLVGVETQYF. CDR3 nucleotide sequence: TGTGCCAGCAGCTTAGTCGGGGTCGAGACCCAGTACTTC. The rearrangement joins TRBV7-2 to TRBJ2-5; D is perhaps TRBD2 (5 bases). The CDR3 length is 13 residues. CDR1 and CDR2 (germline): SGHTA, FQGNSA. V was shortened by 1 base and J by 5 bases, with 8 bases between the two germline ends.

The genes are TRBV3-1 (or the pseudogene TRBV3-2) and TRBJ1-2, with TRBD1 matching over 8 bases. The length of the CDR3 is 12 residues. V lost 11 bases to trimming and J lost 5 bases; unmatched junction nucleotides: 7. From germline, CDR1 is LGHDT and CDR2 YNNKEL (reference sequence). CDR3 sequence (DNA): TGTGCCGCCCTAGGACAGGGATATGGCTACACCTTC. It codes for CAALGQGYGYTF.

The chain carries TRBV4-1 and TRBJ2-6; 8 positions match TRBD1. There are 17 residues in the CDR3. The germline gives CDR1 MGHRA, CDR2 YSYEKL. The V and J ends lost 4 bases and 1 base, in that order; junction bases with no gene match: 6. CDR3 in amino acids: CASSLGTGNSGANVLTF. The CDR3 DNA reads as TGCGCCAGCAGCCTTGGGACAGGCAATTCTGGGGCCAACGTCCTGACTTTC.

The genes are TRBV6-5 and TRBJ1-2, with 8 nucleotides matching TRBD1. This CDR3 has 15 amino acids. V lost 6 bases, J lost 7 bases, and 13 bases stayed unmatched. Germline V gene lookup returns CDR1 MNHEY and CDR2 SVGAGI. In nucleotides, the CDR3 is TGTGCCAGCAGCCGGGGACCGACAGGGGATGGTGGCTACACCTTC. This codes for CASSRGPTGDGGYTF.

The chain combines TRBV6-5 with TRBJ2-1, with TRBD2 matching over 12 bases. The CDR3 is made up of 15 amino acids. Germline loops: CDR1 MNHEY, CDR2 SVGAGI. The V gene end was trimmed by 7 bases and the J gene end by 8 bases; junction bases not matched to a gene: 9. CDR3 nucleotide sequence: TGTGCCAGCATAAAACCGGGACTAGCGGGCGATGAGCAGTTCTTC. It codes for CASIKPGLAGDEQFF.

The V gene is TRBV28, the J gene TRBJ2-7; TRBD2 is a possible D gene (6 bases). Germline values: CDR1 MDHEN, CDR2 SYDVKM. V shed 6 bases and J shed 3 bases, with 15 bases lying between them. CDR3 length: 14 residues. The CDR3 reads CASSLEGGNYEQYF. The DNA of the CDR3 is TGTGCCAGCAGCCTAGAGGGCGGGAACTACGAGCAGTACTTC.

This chain connects TRBV6-2 or TRBV6-3 to TRBJ2-7; weak D call: TRBD2 (5 bases). This CDR3 contains 17 residues. Germline CDR1 and CDR2: MNHEY and SVGEGT. Trimming removed 5 bases at V and 5 bases at J, with 25 bases between. The CDR3 reads CASSPLFTGGLTHEQYF. The CDR3 DNA is TGTGCCAGCAGTCCCCTTTTTACCGGAGGACTCACCCACGAGCAGTACTTC.

The rearrangement uses TRBV6-2 or TRBV6-3 and TRBJ1-1; no reliable D call. V lost 2 bases and J 4 bases, leaving 8 bases between the germline ends. Germline CDR1 is MNHEY and CDR2 is SVGEGT. The CDR3 has 13 amino acids. This chain's CDR3 is CASSYRRGTEAFF. CDR3 sequence (DNA): TGTGCCAGCAGTTACCGCCGGGGCACTGAAGCTTTCTTT.

This chain joins TRBV3-1 (or the pseudogene TRBV3-2) and TRBJ1-2; the D gene is possibly TRBD1 (6 bases). This CDR3 has 15 amino acids. V was clipped by 6 bases and J by 3 bases, with 17 bases between them. The germline V gene has CDR1 LGHDT and CDR2 YNNKEL (reference sequence). The CDR3 here is CASRQGVPFHYGYTF. The DNA of the CDR3 is TGTGCCAGCAGACAGGGAGTCCCTTTTCACTATGGCTACACCTTC.

The chain has TRBV27 and TRBJ1-2; a weak D match, TRBD1 (6 bases). From germline, CDR1 is MNHEY and CDR2 SMNVEV (reference sequence). The V end was cut by 7 bases, the J end by 2 bases, with 17 bases between. The CDR3 is 15 amino acids. CDR3: CASTFGGFRNYGYTF. CDR3 nucleotides: TGTGCCAGCACCTTTGGGGGCTTTAGGAACTATGGCTACACCTTC.

V usage is TRBV27 and J usage is TRBJ2-2; D ambiguous. This CDR3 is built from 11 residues. The germline V gene encodes CDR1 MNHEY and CDR2 SMNVEV (reference sequence). V lost 5 bases to trimming and J lost 6 bases, with 4 bases between them. CDR3 nucleotide sequence: TGTGCCAGCAGTCCAGCCGGGGAGCTGTTTTTT. Amino acids: CASSPAGELFF.

The J gene is TRBJ2-5, the V gene TRBV19; the D gene is possibly TRBD2 (7 bases). V was cut by 7 bases and J by 4 bases, with 13 bases left in between. The CDR3 covers 13 residues. Germline CDR1 is LNHDA and CDR2 is SQIVND (reference sequence). CDR3 DNA: TGTGCCAGTACCGAGGGGGGGAGAGAGACCCAGTACTTC. It specifies CASTEGGRETQYF.

This sequence joins TRBV10-3 and TRBJ2-7, with TRBD1 identical over 7 bases. CDR3 length: 13 amino acids. Germline V lookup: CDR1 ENHRY, CDR2 SYGVKD. Trimming cost V 11 bases and J 3 bases; bases outside gene matches: 10. The CDR3 spells CASQGDSSYEQYF. The DNA for the CDR3 is TGTGCCTCACAAGGGGACAGCAGCTACGAGCAGTACTTC.

This sequence joins TRBV7-2 and TRBJ2-1; TRBD2 agrees at 8 bases. Trimming removed 10 bases from V and 7 bases from J; junction bases left unmatched: 9. The CDR3 totals 13 residues. Germline loops: CDR1 SGHTA, CDR2 FQGNSA. CDR3 residues: CAKAGATRNEQFF. The CDR3 DNA sequence: TGTGCCAAAGCGGGAGCGACTAGAAATGAGCAGTTCTTC.

The chain combines TRBV10-3 with TRBJ2-2; D is unclear. The germline CDR1 and CDR2 sequences are ENHRY and SYGVKD. V lost 10 bases, J lost 0 bases, and 18 bases lay in between. This CDR3 is 16 amino acids long. The CDR3 DNA reads TGTGCCACCCAACGAAATTCACCTACGAACACCGGGGAGCTGTTTTTT. This gives the protein CATQRNSPTNTGELFF.

The CDR3 region is CASSQEGHQRPQHF. The CDR3 nucleotides read TGTGCCAGCAGCCAAGAGGGACACCAGAGGCCCCAGCATTTT. The chain couples TRBV7-2 to TRBJ1-5; D is possibly TRBD1 (6 bases). V lost 5 bases, J lost 9 bases, and 17 bases lay in between. The CDR3 spans 14 residues. The germline gives CDR1 SGHTA, CDR2 FQGNSA.

This chain connects TRBV5-5 to TRBJ2-7; 9 bases line up with TRBD2. Germline lookup yields CDR1 SGHKS and CDR2 YYEKEE (reference sequence). Trimming took 4 bases from V and 10 from J; bases not matched to a gene: 9. CDR3 length equals 13 residues. The CDR3 coding sequence is TGTGCCAGCAGCGTGGGGCTAGCGGGATTCCAGTACTTC. Protein sequence: CASSVGLAGFQYF.